The next 11 T cell receptor beta chains were all read from a single sample in a study of tumor-infiltrating lymphocytes in primary liver carcinoma. The roughly 17-31 mg bulk tissue piece was not sorted before simultaneous RNA and DNA extraction. The investigators made TCR beta cDNA from 400 to 500 ng total RNA, using a constant-region primer. Three nested multiplex PCR rounds of slightly modified ARM-PCR generated TCR beta libraries. TRBV1-TRBV30 forward and Cbeta reverse primers drove the first two roughly 10-cycle rounds. One entry per CDR3 protein, called by TCRdb with MiXCR from the multiplex PCR reads. The table records approximately 120,000 distinct CDR3 sequences, around 60% of them present only once. Sequences were obtained from liver tumor tissue from sampling region 3. Subset defined: tumor region T3, left-lateral pole. Receptors were obtained from a woman aged 60-75 years with primary liver carcinoma and hepatitis B virus infection.

This clonotype has only a few counts. This sequence joins TRBV5-6 and TRBJ2-7; D is possibly TRBD1 (7 bases). With 2 bases removed from V and 1 base from J, the gap between germline ends came to 13 bases. Germline V gives CDR1 SGHDT, CDR2 YYEEEE. This CDR3 has 15 amino acids. DNA of the CDR3: TGTGCCAGCAGCTTCCGCGGGACAGTATCCTACGAGCAGTACTTC. This codes for CASSFRGTVSYEQYF.

As regards this clonotype: No conserved phenylalanine or tryptophan ends this CDR3, so it is likely a read error. The CDR3 sequence: CASSQPGLAGGGEQFS. The DNA of the CDR3 is TGTGCCAGCAGCCAGCCGGGACTAGCGGGAGGTGGCGAGCAGTTCTCC. The chain couples TRBV4-2 to TRBJ2-1; 15 nucleotides line up with TRBD2. There are 16 residues in the CDR3. Germline CDR1 reads LGHNA; CDR2 reads YNFKEQ. The J segment lost 10 bases and the V segment lost 3 bases, leaving 7 bases of the junction unmatched.

The table lists this clonotype with a few counts. A much larger clone is a single base away; this may be a read error. V gene TRBV6-1 combines with J gene TRBJ2-6; tentatively, D is TRBD2 (6 bases). The CDR3 length is 15 residues. CDR1 is MNHNS, CDR2 SASEGT, per germline. V lost 4 bases to trimming and J lost 4 bases, with 11 bases between them. CDR3 in DNA: TGTGCCAGCAGTGGGACTAACGGGGGGGCCAACGTCCTGACTTTC. Protein: CASSGTNGGANVLTF.

About this clonotype: This may come from a read error, since a much larger clone is one base off. As the CDR3 is not closed by the conserved phenylalanine or tryptophan, this likely results from a read error. The CDR3 DNA sequence: TGTGCCAGCAGTTTAAGAGAAGAGACCCAGTACCTC. This gives the protein CASSLREETQYL. This rearrangement joins TRBV12-3 or TRBV12-4 to TRBJ2-5; D is undetermined. There are 12 residues in the CDR3. V dropped 2 bases and J dropped 3 bases, with 4 bases sitting between them.

This clonotype appeared a single time. This could be a read error, since a much larger clone is one nucleotide away. The chain employs TRBV2 and TRBJ2-3; tentatively, D is TRBD1 (5 bases). Per germline, CDR1 SNHLY and CDR2 FYNNEI. The CDR3 consists of 12 residues. The DNA of the CDR3 is TGTGCCAGCAGGACGGACACAGATATGCAGTATTTT. Amino acids: CASRTDTDMQYF.

Comments on this clonotype: One end of the junction fails to match germline, which may point to a read error. This sequence joins TRBV5-4 and TRBJ2-1, with TRBD2 as a possible D gene (5 bases). The CDR3 is made up of 15 amino acids. Germline CDR1 and CDR2: SGHNT and YYREEE (reference sequence). The CDR3 DNA follows: TGTGTCAGCAGCCCACGTGGCGAGAGGGCAAATGAGCAGTTCTTC. Its translation: CVSSPRGERANEQFF.

This clonotype was observed many times. This rearrangement joins TRBV6-5 to TRBJ2-7; a possible D gene is TRBD1 (6 bases). The germline V gene has CDR1 MNHEY and CDR2 SVGAGI. This CDR3 spans 14 amino acids. The germline V and J ends were trimmed by 3 bases and 1 base, with 10 bases remaining between them. Here the CDR3 reads CASSYRTGSYEQYF. CDR3 bases: TGTGCCAGCAGTTATCGCACAGGGTCCTACGAGCAGTACTTC.

About this clonotype itself: A read error may produce the germline difference seen at one junction end. The chain couples TRBV11-2 to TRBJ2-1, with 7 nucleotides matching TRBD1. The CDR3 runs to 15 residues. Germline V gene data show CDR1 as SGHAT and CDR2 as FQNNGV. The CDR3, as DNA: TGTGCCAGCAGCCAACAGGGGCTACCCTACGATGAGCAGTTCTTC. This sequence encodes CASSQQGLPYDEQFF.

Comment on this clonotype: Relative to the germline gene, one junction end is altered; a read error may explain this. The chain carries TRBV11-3 and TRBJ1-1; a weak D match, TRBD1 (5 bases). This CDR3 contains 14 residues. CDR1 and CDR2 (germline): SGHNT, YENEEA. In nucleotides, the CDR3 is TGTACCAGCAGCCCTAGGGGAGAGAAGGTTCGCGCTTTCTTT. Translating gives CTSSPRGEKVRAFF. Full variable domain (missing parts from reference TRBV11-3 and TRBJ1-1): EAGVVQSPRYKIIEKKQPVAFWCNPISGHNTLYWYLQNLGQGPELLIRYENEEAVDDSQLPKDRFSAERLKGVDSTLKIQPAELGDSAVYLCTSSPRGEKVRAFFGQGTRLTVV.

Turning to this clonotype: The junction departs from the called germline gene at one end, perhaps through a read error. The V gene is TRBV28, the J gene TRBJ2-4, with D maybe TRBD2 (5 bases). CDR1 and CDR2 (germline): MDHEN, SYDVKM. CDR3 length: 15 residues. The CDR3 spells CASSLVGVAKNIQHF. The CDR3 DNA reads TGTGCCAGCAGTTTGGTCGGGGTGGCCAAAAACATTCAGCACTTC.

In this sample, this clonotype turned up many times. V and J are TRBV7-9 and TRBJ1-5; D is possibly TRBD1 (5 bases). Trimming took 5 bases from V and 7 from J, leaving 9 bases between them. Germline V gene data show CDR1 as SEHNR and CDR2 as FQNEAQ (reference sequence). The CDR3 sequence is 12 residues long. CDR3 nucleotide sequence: TGTGCCAGCAGCGCTCGGGGGCAGCCCCAGCATTTT. Encoded protein: CASSARGQPQHF.